This T cell receptor beta chain was observed in a study of T cell changes during pregnancy in multiple sclerosis. Profiling relied on immunoSEQ multiplex PCR, and the TCRdb table lists in-frame clones only, not all of them. This table has 65,000 to 90,000 clones, over 80% appearing once. The CDR3 loop spans 13 amino acids. The germline V gene has CDR1 MNHEY and CDR2 SVGAGI. The V end was cut by 5 bases, the J end by 3 bases, with 11 bases between. This clone was detected only once. The source material was PBMCs, sampled in the first trimester of pregnancy. The clonotype originates from a female donor in good health, serving as a control in a pregnancy study. Some clones in this sample may be carry-over from other donors' samples. V usage is TRBV6-5 and J usage is TRBJ2-7; possible D gene TRBD2, 6 bases. The CDR3 sequence: CASSTGDFYEQYF. CDR3 bases: TGTGCCAGCAGTACGGGAGATTTCTACGAGCAGTACTTC.